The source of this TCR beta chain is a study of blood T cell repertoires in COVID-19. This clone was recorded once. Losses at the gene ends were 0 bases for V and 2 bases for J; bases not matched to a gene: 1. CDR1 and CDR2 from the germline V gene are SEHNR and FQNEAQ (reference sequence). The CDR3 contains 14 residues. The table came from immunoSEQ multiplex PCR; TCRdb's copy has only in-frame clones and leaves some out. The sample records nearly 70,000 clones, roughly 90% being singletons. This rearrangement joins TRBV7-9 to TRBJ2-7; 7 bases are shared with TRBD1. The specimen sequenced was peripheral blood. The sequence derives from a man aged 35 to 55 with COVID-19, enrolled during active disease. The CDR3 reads CASSLAGTAYEQYF. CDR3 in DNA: TGTGCCAGCAGCTTAGCGGGGACAGCCTACGAGCAGTACTTC.